This is a list of T cell receptor beta chains from one sample in a study of radiotherapy plus CTLA-4 blockade in lung cancer. The table came from immunoSEQ multiplex PCR; TCRdb's copy has only in-frame clones and leaves some out. The table lists about 14,000 clones, about 70% of them singletons. Sequenced here: peripheral blood, sampled from a patient treated with radiotherapy plus ipilimumab. These receptors were collected from a human donor with non-small cell lung cancer whose response to radiotherapy plus ipilimumab could not be evaluated. Each CDR3 is given with its conserved first and last residue. A D gene is named only where the DNA matches it firmly. Not all rows give a size; the values are once, few, many and, for expanded clones, a class.

>TRBV7-9|NA|TRBJ2-3|NA
CASSVTADTQYF
TGTGCCAGCAGCGTTACGGCAGATACGCAGTATTTT
>TRBV7-2|TRBD2|TRBJ2-1|NA
CASSLSGGSSYNEQFF
TGTGCCAGCAGCTTAAGCGGGGGTAGCTCCTACAATGAGCAGTTCTTC
>TRBV5-4|TRBD1|TRBJ2-1|NA
CASSRDSLSYNEQFF
TGTGCCAGCAGCCGGGACAGCCTTTCCTACAATGAGCAGTTCTTC
>TRBV6-5|TRBD2|TRBJ2-4|NA
CASKGAGRGNIQYF
TGTGCCAGCAAAGGGGCAGGGAGGGGAAACATTCAGTACTTC
>TRBV9|NA|TRBJ1-1|NA
CASSVTGIGEAFF
TGTGCCAGCAGCGTGACAGGTATAGGTGAAGCTTTCTTT
>TRBV30|NA|TRBJ1-1|NA
CAWKRGDTEAFF
TGTGCCTGGAAAAGGGGTGACACTGAAGCTTTCTTT
>TRBV27|NA|TRBJ1-2|once
CASSPRWGEDGYTF
TGTGCCAGCAGTCCTCGATGGGGGGAGGATGGCTACACCTTC
>TRBV19|TRBD1|TRBJ1-1|NA
CASSGTGTHTEAFF
TGTGCCAGTAGTGGGACAGGGACCCACACTGAAGCTTTCTTT
>TRBV5-1|NA|TRBJ2-2|once
CASSLTSFDTGELFF
TGCGCCAGCAGCTTGACTAGCTTCGACACCGGGGAGCTGTTTTTT
>TRBV6-1|NA|TRBJ2-5|few
CASTPGETQYF
TGTGCCAGCACCCCAGGGGAGACCCAGTACTTC
>TRBV5-6|TRBD2|TRBJ2-1|once
CASSLVRLAAYNEQFF
TGTGCCAGCAGCTTGGTACGCCTAGCGGCATACAATGAGCAGTTCTTC
>TRBV30|TRBD1|TRBJ1-6|NA
CAWSGGTGRVTLHF
TGTGCCTGGAGTGGGGGGACAGGAAGGGTGACCCTCCACTTT
>TRBV10-1|NA|TRBJ2-1|once
CASKLSSSNEQFF
TGCGCCAGCAAACTTAGCAGCTCCAATGAGCAGTTCTTC
>TRBV5-4|NA|TRBJ1-1|NA
CASSPGQSLNTEAFF
TGTGCCAGCAGCCCAGGACAGAGCTTGAACACTGAAGCTTTCTTT
>TRBV5-1|NA|TRBJ2-5|few
CASSLSPTGTQETQYF
TGCGCCAGCAGCTTATCGCCAACAGGCACGCAAGAGACCCAGTACTTC
>TRBV11-2|NA|TRBJ1-2|NA
CASSSLRGRDHGYTF
TGTGCCAGCAGCTCCCTTCGGGGGAGGGATCATGGCTACACCTTC